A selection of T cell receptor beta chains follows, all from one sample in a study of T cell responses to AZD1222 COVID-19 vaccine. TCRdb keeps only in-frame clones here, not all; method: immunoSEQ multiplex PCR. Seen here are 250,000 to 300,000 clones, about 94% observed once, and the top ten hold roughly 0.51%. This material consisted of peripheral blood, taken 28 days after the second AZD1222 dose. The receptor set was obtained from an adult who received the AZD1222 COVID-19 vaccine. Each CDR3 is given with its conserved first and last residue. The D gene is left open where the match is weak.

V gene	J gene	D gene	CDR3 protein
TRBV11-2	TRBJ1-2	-	CASSPGLLDYGYTF
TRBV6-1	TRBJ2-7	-	CAAGTSSYEQYF
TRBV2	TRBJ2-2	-	CASSGVHSSF
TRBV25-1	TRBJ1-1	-	CASSEDTEAFF
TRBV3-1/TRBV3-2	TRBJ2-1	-	CASSHRYNEQFF
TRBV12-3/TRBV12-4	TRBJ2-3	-	CASSPGTPVQYF
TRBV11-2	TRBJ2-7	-	CASSAGSAGEQYF
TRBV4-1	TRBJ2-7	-	CASSQGLLSYEQYF
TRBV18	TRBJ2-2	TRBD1	CASSAGTDTGELFF
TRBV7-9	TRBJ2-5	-	CAINRLGLGTQYF